One and the same sample provided the 20 T cell receptor beta chains below, sequenced in a study of identifying expanded T cells in peripheral blood. This table comes from immunoSEQ multiplex PCR, and its TCRdb copy is limited to in-frame clones, with some not included. Of some 100,000 clones listed, approximately 90% were seen once; the top ten hold approximately 18%. The specimen sequenced was blood. The receptors come from a person between 18 and 75 years old in good health.

This sequence joins TRBV30 and TRBJ2-1; D call uncertain. V lost 2 bases to trimming and J lost 8 bases, with 13 bases between them. The germline gives CDR1 GTSNPN, CDR2 SVGIG (reference sequence). The length of the CDR3 is 13 residues. The CDR3 protein is CAWSFGLEDEQFF. The CDR3 bases are TGTGCCTGGAGTTTCGGGCTTGAGGATGAGCAGTTCTTC.

The chain carries TRBV2 and TRBJ1-1, with 8 bases that match TRBD1. Germline V CDR1 and CDR2: SNHLY, FYNNEI. V was pared by 6 bases and J by 4 bases, with 10 bases of the junction left unmatched. This CDR3 has 15 amino acids. CDR3 residues: CASSLQGAGSTEAFF. The CDR3 region has the DNA TGTGCCAGCAGCCTTCAGGGGGCGGGAAGCACTGAAGCTTTCTTT.

V usage is TRBV7-9 and J usage is TRBJ2-3; D is unclear. The CDR3 runs to 15 residues. Trimming shortened V by 5 bases and J by 3 bases, and 15 bases separated the two germline ends. Germline V gene data show CDR1 as SEHNR and CDR2 as FQNEAQ (reference sequence). CDR3 in amino acids: CASSPAVGRTDTQYF. The DNA of the CDR3 is TGTGCCAGCAGCCCCGCCGTGGGCAGAACAGATACGCAGTATTTT.

The CDR3 reads CASRGHSAEAFF. The CDR3 coding sequence is TGTGCCAGCAGGGGGCATTCGGCTGAAGCTTTCTTT. The chain uses TRBV27 and TRBJ1-1; tentative D call: TRBD1 (5 bases). Germline CDR1 MNHEY, CDR2 SMNVEV (reference sequence). There are 12 residues in the CDR3. Trimming took 6 bases from V and 6 from J, leaving 11 bases between them.

This clone was counted only a few times. This chain uses TRBV4-2 with TRBJ1-2; D possibly corresponds to TRBD1 (6 bases). Germline V gives CDR1 LGHNA, CDR2 YNFKEQ. The CDR3 runs 15 residues. Trimming shortened V by 0 bases and J by 5 bases, and 13 bases separated the two germline ends. CDR3 sequence: CASSQEGSQGYGYTF. The CDR3, as DNA: TGTGCCAGCAGCCAAGAAGGGTCCCAGGGGTATGGCTACACCTTC.

The chain recombines TRBV28 with TRBJ2-5; no reliable D call. Germline V gives CDR1 MDHEN, CDR2 SYDVKM. Trimming pared 5 bases from V and 2 bases from J, leaving 3 bases between. The CDR3 covers 11 residues. The DNA of the CDR3 is TGTGCCAGCAGTACACAAGAGACCCAGTACTTC. The encoded protein is CASSTQETQYF.

This rearrangement joins TRBV6-4 to TRBJ1-2; D is unresolved. Germline lookup yields CDR1 MRHNA and CDR2 SNTAGT. This CDR3 has 17 residues. V gave up 2 bases and J gave up 8 bases, with 24 bases separating them. CDR3 nucleotides: TGTGCCAGCAGTGACCCGATTATAATTGGCCCTAAGCCCGGCTACACCTTC. The encoded protein is CASSDPIIIGPKPGYTF.

The V and J genes are TRBV29-1 and TRBJ1-1, with D possibly being TRBD1 (6 bases). Per germline, CDR1 SQVTM and CDR2 ANQGSEA. This CDR3 spans 15 amino acids. The V and J ends lost 7 bases and 5 bases respectively, with 23 bases between them. The CDR3 region has the DNA TGCAGCGCCCGATTAGCGGACAGCTTGTCAACTGAAGCTTTCTTT. It encodes CSARLADSLSTEAFF.

The J gene is TRBJ1-1, the V gene TRBV5-8; D may be TRBD1 (6 bases). CDR3 size: 15 residues. Trimming took 5 bases from V and 1 from J, leaving 15 bases between them. Germline CDR1 and CDR2: SGHTS and YDEGEE. As DNA, the CDR3 is TGTGCCAGCAGTTGGGGGCTTTCCTGGAACACTGAAGCTTTCTTT. Encoded protein: CASSWGLSWNTEAFF.

V usage is TRBV9 and J usage is TRBJ1-1; D is unclear. This CDR3 is built from 14 residues. Trimming pared 2 bases from V and 0 bases from J, leaving 8 bases between. Germline V gene data show CDR1 as SGDLS and CDR2 as YYNGEE. The CDR3, as DNA: TGTGCCAGCAGCGTCGGTGGCATGAACACTGAAGCTTTCTTT. Translation: CASSVGGMNTEAFF.

V and J are TRBV28 and TRBJ2-4; a weak D match, TRBD1 (7 bases). CDR1 and CDR2 from the germline V gene are MDHEN and SYDVKM. This CDR3 has 15 residues. Trimming took off 7 bases at V and 7 bases at J, with 20 bases between the two ends. CDR3 residues: CASTPSVGGGNIQYF. The CDR3 nucleotides are TGTGCCAGCACCCCGAGTGTTGGAGGGGGCAACATTCAGTACTTC.

The chain couples TRBV2 to TRBJ2-7; TRBD1 is a possible D gene (5 bases). The CDR3 sequence is 13 residues long. With 4 bases removed from V and 4 bases from J, the gap between germline ends came to 11 bases. CDR1 SNHLY and CDR2 FYNNEI come from the germline V gene. The CDR3 DNA is TGTGCCAGCAGTGGGGGCCCAATTTACGAGCAGTACTTC. As protein: CASSGGPIYEQYF. Full variable domain (outside the CDR3, taken from reference TRBV2 and TRBJ2-7): EPEVTQTPSHQVTQMGQEVILRCVPISNHLYFYWYRQILGQKVEFLVSFYNNEISEKSEIFDDQFSVERPDGSNFTLKIRSTKLEDSAMYFCASSGGPIYEQYFGPGTRLTVT.

V usage is TRBV7-7 and J usage is TRBJ2-5; TRBD2 is a possible D gene (6 bases). V was shortened by 3 bases and J by 5 bases, with 16 bases between the two germline ends. The CDR3 totals 15 residues. The germline V gene has CDR1 SSHAT and CDR2 FNYEAQ (reference sequence). CDR3 DNA: TGTGCCAGCAGCTTCCTAGGAGGGGCCGGGGAGACCCAGTACTTC. Protein sequence: CASSFLGGAGETQYF.

The chain combines TRBV21-1 with TRBJ1-6; the table names TRBD1, a call not compared with the DNA. TRBV21-1 is noted as a pseudogene. There are 18 residues in the CDR3. In DNA, the CDR3 is TGTGCCAGCAGACGCACACCGGGACAGGGTTATGATAATTCACCCCTCCACTTT. It codes for CASRRTPGQGYDNSPLHF.

The chain uses TRBV27 and TRBJ1-6; no reliable D call. Germline V gene sequence: CDR1 MNHEY, CDR2 SMNVEV (reference sequence). The length of the CDR3 is 17 residues. The V end was cut by 7 bases, the J end by 0 bases, with 16 bases between. CDR3 sequence (DNA): TGTGCCAGCACCTTTCTTACGGGTAGCTCCTATAATTCACCCCTCCACTTT. It codes for CASTFLTGSSYNSPLHF.

A single count supports this clone. The genes are TRBV11-3 and TRBJ1-1; D gene unclear. V was cut by 1 base and J by 5 bases, with 11 bases left in between. Germline CDR1 SGHNT, CDR2 YENEEA. CDR3 length: 14 residues. The CDR3 loop reads CASSLGLSGTEAFF. DNA for the CDR3: TGTGCCAGCAGCTTAGGCCTCAGTGGAACTGAAGCTTTCTTT.

V and J are TRBV11-1 and TRBJ1-2; D is unresolved. Germline V gives CDR1 SGHAT, CDR2 FQDESV (reference sequence). Trimming pared 5 bases from V and 8 bases from J, leaving 15 bases between. The CDR3 loop spans 13 amino acids. The CDR3 here is CASSQAWSSGYTF. The CDR3 nucleotides read TGTGCCAGCAGCCAGGCCTGGAGCTCCGGCTACACCTTC.

This chain connects TRBV30 to TRBJ1-1; D gene unclear. The CDR3 runs 14 residues. CDR1 and CDR2 from the germline V gene are GTSNPN and SVGIG (reference sequence). V was clipped by 0 bases and J by 0 bases, with 8 bases between them. CDR3 sequence (DNA): TGTGCCTGGAGTGTACCAGCCTTGAACACTGAAGCTTTCTTT. This translates into CAWSVPALNTEAFF.

This clone was counted a single time. The chain has TRBV7-2 and TRBJ2-7; 7 nucleotides agree with TRBD2. This CDR3 has 13 residues. V shed 1 base, J shed 5 bases, and the junction held 2 bases outside the gene matches. Germline V gives CDR1 SGHTA, CDR2 FQGNSA. The CDR3 is CASSLVGGDEQYF. The DNA for the CDR3 is TGTGCCAGCAGCTTAGTGGGGGGGGACGAGCAGTACTTC.

This chain joins TRBV7-2 and TRBJ2-1; no clear D gene. CDR3 length: 11 amino acids. V was trimmed by 3 bases and J by 9 bases, leaving 6 bases between them. Germline V gene data show CDR1 as SGHTA and CDR2 as FQGNSA. CDR3 nucleotide sequence: TGTGCCAGCAGCTTTTACCTTGAGCAGTTCTTC. As protein: CASSFYLEQFF. The variable domain in full, completed from reference TRBV7-2 and TRBJ2-1, reads GAGVSQSPSNKVTEKGKDVELRCDPISGHTALYWYRQSLGQGLEFLIYFQGNSAPDKSGLPSDRFSAERTGGSVSTLTIQRTQQEDSAVYLCASSFYLEQFFGPGTRLTVL.